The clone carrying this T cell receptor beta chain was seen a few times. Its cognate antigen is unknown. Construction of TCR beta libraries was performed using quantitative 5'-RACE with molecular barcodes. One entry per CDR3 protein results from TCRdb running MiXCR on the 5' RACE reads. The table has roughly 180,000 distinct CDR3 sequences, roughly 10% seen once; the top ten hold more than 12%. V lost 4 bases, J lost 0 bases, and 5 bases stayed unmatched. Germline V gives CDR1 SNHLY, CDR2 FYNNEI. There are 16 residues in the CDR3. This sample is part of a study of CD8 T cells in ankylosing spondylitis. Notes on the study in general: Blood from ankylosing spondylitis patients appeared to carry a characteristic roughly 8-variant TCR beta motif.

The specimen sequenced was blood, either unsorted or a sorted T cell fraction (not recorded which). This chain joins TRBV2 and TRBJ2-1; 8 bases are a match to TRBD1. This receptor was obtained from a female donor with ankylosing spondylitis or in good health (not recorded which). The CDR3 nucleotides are TGTGCCAGCAGTGTCCGACAGGGGAGCTCCTACAATGAGCAGTTCTTC. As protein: CASSVRQGSSYNEQFF.